Listed here are 18 T cell receptor beta chains from one sample, sequenced in a study of blood T cell repertoires in COVID-19. TCRdb keeps only in-frame clones here, not all; method: immunoSEQ multiplex PCR. Of approximately 130,000 clones listed, around 86% are singletons. The sample comprised PBMCs or T cells enriched from blood (not recorded which). The receptor set was obtained from a man between 25 and 39 years old who had recovered from COVID-19.

The chain couples TRBV19 to TRBJ1-2; the match to TRBD1 covers 8 bases. The V segment lost 5 bases and the J segment 2 bases; nucleotides outside the gene matches: 7. CDR3 length: 15 residues. CDR1 LNHDA and CDR2 SQIVND come from the germline V gene (reference sequence). The CDR3 protein is CASSFGTGGNYGYTF. CDR3 nucleotides: TGTGCCAGTAGTTTCGGGACAGGAGGGAACTATGGCTACACCTTC.

This clone was seen once. The V and J genes are TRBV19 and TRBJ2-6; D is unresolved. The V and J ends lost 3 bases and 0 bases respectively, with 6 bases between them. This CDR3 is built from 15 residues. Germline V CDR1 and CDR2: LNHDA, SQIVND (reference sequence). CDR3 sequence reads: CASSIAGSGANVLTF. The CDR3 region has the DNA TGTGCCAGTAGTATCGCCGGCTCTGGGGCCAACGTCCTGACTTTC.

The chain uses TRBV19 and TRBJ1-3; a possible D gene is TRBD1 (5 bases). Trimming left V 4 bases short and J 0 bases short, with 13 bases between. This CDR3 region has 16 residues. Germline V CDR1 and CDR2: LNHDA, SQIVND (reference sequence). CDR3 residues: CASSTIQVTSGNTIYF. The CDR3 DNA reads TGTGCCAGTAGTACGATACAGGTCACCTCTGGAAACACCATATATTTT.

The rearrangement links TRBV5-6 to TRBJ2-5, with D perhaps TRBD2 (6 bases). V lost 3 bases to trimming and J lost 2 bases, with 11 bases between them. This CDR3 is 14 amino acids long. The germline V gene has CDR1 SGHDT and CDR2 YYEEEE. Here the CDR3 DNA reads TGTGCCAGCAGCTACCGGGGGACGCAAGAGACCCAGTACTTC. It specifies CASSYRGTQETQYF.

There are a few counts of this clone. J is TRBJ1-5 and V is TRBV12-5, with D possibly TRBD1 on 5 matching bases. Germline V lookup: CDR1 LGHNT, CDR2 FRNRAP. The CDR3 is made up of 13 amino acids. V was trimmed by 5 bases and J by 3 bases, leaving 8 bases between them. The CDR3 DNA reads TGTGCTAGTGGTCAGGACAACAATCAGCCCCAGCATTTT. Amino acid sequence: CASGQDNNQPQHF.

The V gene is TRBV6-1, the J gene TRBJ1-1, with TRBD1 as a possible D gene (5 bases). The CDR3 has 13 amino acids. The germline V gene has CDR1 MNHNS and CDR2 SASEGT. Trimming stripped 2 bases from V and 5 bases from J, with 9 bases between. The CDR3 region is CASSERGVTEAFF. The CDR3 DNA sequence: TGTGCCAGCAGTGAACGGGGGGTGACTGAAGCTTTCTTT.

The rearrangement uses TRBV5-6 and TRBJ2-1, with 14 positions matching TRBD2. The V gene end was trimmed by 0 bases and the J gene end by 4 bases; junction bases not matched to a gene: 0. In germline, CDR1 is SGHDT, CDR2 YYEEEE. The CDR3 loop spans 16 amino acids. CDR3 residues: CASSLGLAGGYNEQFF. The CDR3 coding sequence is TGTGCCAGCAGCTTGGGACTAGCGGGAGGGTACAATGAGCAGTTCTTC.

A few counts support this clone. The V gene is TRBV28, the J gene TRBJ1-3, with D unresolved. The ends were cut back, 1 base at V and 0 bases at J, with 4 bases in the middle. Germline loops: CDR1 MDHEN, CDR2 SYDVKM. The CDR3 runs 14 residues. The CDR3, as DNA: TGTGCCAGCAGTTTATACAACTCTGGAAACACCATATATTTT. It is translated as CASSLYNSGNTIYF.

In its sample, this clone was seen once. The V and J genes are TRBV4-1 and TRBJ2-5, with 9 bases lining up with TRBD1. V dropped 0 bases and J dropped 4; count of bases not matched to a gene: 6. CDR3 length equals 16 residues. CDR1 and CDR2 (germline): MGHRA, YSYEKL. The DNA of the CDR3 is TGCGCCAGCAGCCAAGAGCCGGGACAGGGTCGAGAGACCCAGTACTTC. This sequence encodes CASSQEPGQGRETQYF.

This clone showed up just once. The chain links TRBV7-9 to TRBJ1-3; perhaps TRBD1 as D (6 bases). The CDR3 is 16 amino acids. Trimming stripped 5 bases from V and 4 bases from J, with 18 bases between. CDR1 is SEHNR, CDR2 FQNEAQ, per germline (reference sequence). CDR3 nucleotides: TGTGCCAGCAGCCCCTCGGACAGCAACTTCGGAAACACCATATATTTT. It is translated as CASSPSDSNFGNTIYF.

The CDR3 is CASTDTGYSGNTIYF. The DNA for the CDR3 is TGTGCCAGCACCGATACAGGGTACTCTGGAAACACCATATATTTT. The chain uses TRBV7-9 and TRBJ1-3, with D perhaps TRBD1 (6 bases). The CDR3 runs 15 residues. Germline-derived CDR1 and CDR2 are SEHNR and FQNEAQ (reference sequence). V shed 7 bases and J shed 0 bases, with 13 bases lying between them. Full variable domain (rest looked up from reference TRBV7-9 and TRBJ1-3): DTGVSQNPRHKITKRGQNVTFRCDPISEHNRLYWYRQTLGQGPEFLTYFQNEAQLEKSRLLSDRFSAERPKGSFSTLEIQRTEQGDSAMYLCASTDTGYSGNTIYFGEGSWLTVV.

The chain links TRBV4-1 to TRBJ2-4, with D tentatively TRBD2 (6 bases). V lost 1 base and J lost 0, with 16 bases in between. The CDR3 is 18 amino acids. Germline CDR1 reads MGHRA; CDR2 reads YSYEKL. The CDR3 nucleotides are TGCGCCAGCAGCCAAGGGCCCTCGGCGGGATTAGCCAAAAACATTCAGTACTTC. Its protein product is CASSQGPSAGLAKNIQYF.

The CDR3, as DNA: TGTGCCAGCAGCTCATCGGACAGGGGGACCTACGAGCAGTACTTC. Protein: CASSSSDRGTYEQYF. V is TRBV7-2 and J is TRBJ2-7; 10 bases fit TRBD1. Germline CDR1 SGHTA, CDR2 FQGNSA. The V gene end was trimmed by 4 bases and the J gene end by 2 bases; junction bases not matched to a gene: 5. This CDR3 spans 15 amino acids.

The count of this clone is one. The chain links TRBV19 to TRBJ2-1; no definite D call. V was cut by 5 bases and J by 4 bases, with 21 bases left in between. The CDR3 is 17 amino acids. Germline V CDR1 and CDR2: LNHDA, SQIVND (reference sequence). CDR3 loop: CASSSMTGHGAYNEQFF. The CDR3 DNA reads as TGTGCCAGTAGTTCTATGACTGGCCATGGAGCTTACAATGAGCAGTTCTTC.

The genes are TRBV3-1 (or the pseudogene TRBV3-2) and TRBJ1-4; tentatively, D is TRBD1 (5 bases). Germline values: CDR1 LGHDT, CDR2 YNNKEL (reference sequence). V lost 0 bases, J lost 6 bases, and 11 bases lay in between. This CDR3 is 15 amino acids long. DNA for the CDR3: TGTGCCAGCAGCCAAGATCCCAGGGTTGATGAAAAACTGTTTTTT. Translating it yields CASSQDPRVDEKLFF.

This chain uses TRBV12-3 or TRBV12-4 with TRBJ1-2; 7 nucleotides match TRBD1. V lost 8 bases to trimming and J lost 6 bases; unmatched junction nucleotides: 6. CDR3 length: 12 residues. CDR3 DNA: TGTGCCAGCGCCAGGGGGGATCATGGCTACACCTTC. Protein product: CASARGDHGYTF.

This clone was counted many times. V usage is TRBV7-8 and J usage is TRBJ1-2; tentative D call: TRBD1 (6 bases). CDR3 length: 12 residues. Per germline, CDR1 SGHVS and CDR2 FQNEAQ. V was shortened by 2 bases and J by 8 bases, with 9 bases between the two germline ends. The CDR3 here is CASSLQGRGYTF. In nucleotides, the CDR3 is TGTGCCAGCAGCTTACAGGGGCGAGGCTACACCTTC.

The V call is TRBV6-5, the J call TRBJ2-7, with D perhaps TRBD2 (5 bases). V shed 2 bases and J shed 3 bases, with 8 bases lying between them. Germline V gene data show CDR1 as MNHEY and CDR2 as SVGAGI. This CDR3 contains 13 residues. The CDR3 DNA reads as TGTGCCAGCAGTTACATCGAGGGCTACGAGCAGTACGTC. Protein: CASSYIEGYEQYV.